The 32 T cell receptor beta chains reported below all come from one sample, sequenced in a study of OX40 agonist ivuxolimab in advanced cancers. TCRdb's table, derived via immunoSEQ multiplex PCR, lists solely in-frame clones and lacks some. The data hold around 41,000 clones, with 80% to 90% observed a single time. Sequenced material: CD4+ or CD8+ T cells sorted from blood, taken in a trial of the OX40 agonist ivuxolimab. The receptors were gathered from an adult with an advanced solid tumor such as melanoma, head and neck, liver or kidney cancer.

A single count supports this clone. The genes are TRBV4-2 and TRBJ1-1, with D possibly being TRBD1 (5 bases). The germline V gene encodes CDR1 LGHNA and CDR2 YNFKEQ. The CDR3 spans 14 residues. Trimming took 4 bases from V and 4 from J, leaving 13 bases between them. CDR3 amino acids: CASSLFRAGTEAFF. The CDR3 nucleotides read TGTGCCAGCAGCCTCTTCAGGGCAGGCACTGAAGCTTTCTTT.

Of note for this clone: The sample has other DNA sequences that encode this CDR3 too. V and J are TRBV28 and TRBJ2-3; D not resolved. Between the trimmed V and J ends, which lost 2 bases and 6 bases, there was a span of 3 bases. The V gene's germline CDR1 is MDHEN and CDR2 SYDVKM. CDR3 size: 11 residues. The CDR3 coding sequence is TGTGCCAGCAGTTTACTCGATACGCAGTATTTT. Translated: CASSLLDTQYF.

Only one count was recorded for this clone. The V and J genes are TRBV19 and TRBJ2-5, with D perhaps TRBD1 (5 bases). TRBJ2-7 matches the DNA end more closely, so the J call is doubtful. Looked up from germline, CDR1 is LNHDA and CDR2 is SQIVND (reference sequence). The CDR3 sequence is 12 residues long. The CDR3 bases are TGTGCCAGTAGTAGGGGCGACTACGAGCAGTACTTC. Protein product: CASSRGDYEQYF.

CDR3 bases: TGTGCCAGCTCATCGGGACAGGGGGGGACTGAAGCTTTCTTT. Amino acids: CASSSGQGGTEAFF. The V gene is TRBV18, the J gene TRBJ1-1, with 11 positions matching TRBD1. After removal of 5 bases from V and 5 bases from J, the junction contained 4 bases not matched to a gene. The CDR3 runs 14 residues. The germline CDR1 and CDR2 sequences are KGHSH and LQKENI.

The chain recombines TRBV18 with TRBJ1-5; TRBD1 is a possible D gene (5 bases). Looked up from germline, CDR1 is KGHSH and CDR2 is LQKENI. V gave up 6 bases and J gave up 4 bases, with 10 bases separating them. The CDR3 is made up of 13 amino acids. In DNA, the CDR3 is TGTGCCAGCTCGTCGACAGTGAATCAGCCCCAGCATTTT. Its protein is CASSSTVNQPQHF.

V and J are TRBV27 and TRBJ2-3; 8 bases match TRBD2. Trimming took 2 bases from V and 1 from J; bases not matched to a gene: 11. Germline V gene sequence: CDR1 MNHEY, CDR2 SMNVEV (reference sequence). This CDR3 comprises 18 residues. The DNA of the CDR3 is TGTGCCAGCAGTTTAACTCCCAGCGGGAGCGGGCGCACAGATACGCAGTATTTT. The encoded protein is CASSLTPSGSGRTDTQYF.

This sequence joins TRBV5-6 and TRBJ1-1; D gene uncertain. Trimming cost V 1 base and J 4 bases, with 2 bases left between them. Germline CDR1 SGHDT, CDR2 YYEEEE. The CDR3 is 11 amino acids. CDR3 nucleotide sequence: TGTGCCAGCAGCTTGTCCACTGAAGCTTTCTTT. The encoded protein is CASSLSTEAFF. Supplemented by reference TRBV5-6 and TRBJ1-1, the full variable domain reads DAGVTQSPTHLIKTRGQQVTLRCSPKSGHDTVSWYQQALGQGPQFIFQYYEEEERQRGNFPDRFSGHQFPNYSSELNVNALLLGDSALYLCASSLSTEAFFGQGTRLTVV.

This chain links TRBV11-2 with TRBJ1-5; no firm D call. Germline CDR1 reads SGHAT; CDR2 reads FQNNGV. The CDR3 covers 15 residues. The V end lost 4 bases, the J end lost 2 bases, and 12 bases lay between the germline ends. This chain's CDR3 is CASSYTLGRNQPQHF. CDR3 DNA sequence: TGTGCCAGCAGCTACACCCTTGGTCGCAATCAGCCCCAGCATTTT.

The rearrangement uses TRBV12-5 and TRBJ2-7; 8 positions match TRBD1. The CDR3 is 15 residues long. Germline trimming cut 2 bases from V and 5 bases from J; bases unmatched to any gene: 8. Germline CDR1 is LGHNT and CDR2 is FRNRAP. Here the CDR3 reads CASGLFGQGWDEQYF. The DNA of the CDR3 is TGTGCTAGTGGTTTGTTCGGACAGGGTTGGGACGAGCAGTACTTC.

CDR3 loop: CASSSNSPLHF. CDR3 bases: TGTGCCAGCAGTAGTAATTCACCCCTCCACTTT. V gene TRBV28 combines with J gene TRBJ1-6; D ambiguous. V lost 5 bases, J lost 6 bases, and 2 bases lay in between. This CDR3 comprises 11 residues. Germline V gives CDR1 MDHEN, CDR2 SYDVKM.

This chain connects TRBV6-1 to TRBJ1-2, with a possible D match to TRBD1 (6 bases). V was pared by 6 bases and J by 0 bases, with 8 bases between. CDR1 is MNHNS and CDR2 is SASEGT in the germline V gene. The CDR3 loop spans 13 amino acids. DNA of the CDR3: TGTGCCAGCAGGGACAGCGCTAACTATGGCTACACCTTC. It translates to CASRDSANYGYTF.

CDR3 sequence reads: CASSGRVSGTEAFF. The CDR3 DNA reads TGTGCCAGCAGCGGCAGGGTATCCGGCACTGAAGCTTTCTTT. The chain uses TRBV28 and TRBJ1-1; tentative D call: TRBD1 (5 bases). Germline CDR1 MDHEN, CDR2 SYDVKM. V was trimmed by 6 bases and J by 4 bases, leaving 15 bases between them. The CDR3 has 14 amino acids.

This chain connects TRBV28 to TRBJ2-5; D is unclear. CDR1 MDHEN and CDR2 SYDVKM come from the germline V gene. The CDR3 has 12 amino acids. The V end was cut by 7 bases, the J end by 3 bases, with 9 bases between. The CDR3 sequence: CASKRPKETQYF. The CDR3, as DNA: TGTGCCAGCAAGAGACCAAAAGAGACCCAGTACTTC.

J is TRBJ2-7 and V is TRBV5-4; no definite D call. The germline V gene has CDR1 SGHNT and CDR2 YYREEE (reference sequence). V was cut by 4 bases and J by 0 bases, with 11 bases left in between. This CDR3 spans 14 amino acids. The CDR3 region is CASSAPRSSYEQYF. The CDR3 coding sequence is TGTGCCAGCAGCGCTCCTAGGAGCTCCTACGAGCAGTACTTC.

This clone was seen only once. This chain uses TRBV5-4 with TRBJ1-1; D is uncertain. CDR3 length equals 12 residues. Trimming shortened V by 1 base and J by 2 bases, and 3 bases separated the two germline ends. Germline lookup yields CDR1 SGHNT and CDR2 YYREEE (reference sequence). CDR3 loop: CASSLTNTEAFF. The CDR3 DNA follows: TGTGCCAGCAGCTTGACTAACACTGAAGCTTTCTTT.

This clone has only a few counts. This chain connects TRBV7-2 to TRBJ1-5; 8 bases are shared with TRBD1. The germline gives CDR1 SGHTA, CDR2 FQGNSA. The CDR3 runs to 13 residues. J lost 6 bases, V lost 5 bases, and 3 bases had no gene match. The CDR3 sequence: CASSMDRVQPQHF. CDR3 nucleotides: TGTGCCAGCAGCATGGACAGGGTTCAGCCCCAGCATTTT. The full variable domain, with the rest looked up from reference TRBV7-2 and TRBJ1-5, is GAGVSQSPSNKVTEKGKDVELRCDPISGHTALYWYRQSLGQGLEFLIYFQGNSAPDKSGLPSDRFSAERTGGSVSTLTIQRTQQEDSAVYLCASSMDRVQPQHFGDGTRLSIL.

This rearrangement joins TRBV30 to TRBJ1-5, with D possibly being TRBD1 (5 bases). The V and J ends lost 6 bases and 0 bases respectively, with 9 bases between them. There are 13 residues in the CDR3. The V gene's germline CDR1 is GTSNPN and CDR2 SVGIG (reference sequence). The CDR3 spells CACQGNSNQPQHF. CDR3 nucleotide sequence: TGTGCCTGTCAGGGTAATAGCAATCAGCCCCAGCATTTT.

This chain uses TRBV28 with TRBJ1-2; D is ambiguous. The CDR3 extends over 15 amino acids. V was cut by 6 bases and J by 3 bases, with 17 bases left in between. The germline V gene has CDR1 MDHEN and CDR2 SYDVKM. CDR3 residues: CASRRQGNLHYGYTF. CDR3 DNA: TGTGCCAGCAGACGCCAAGGGAATTTGCACTATGGCTACACCTTC.

CDR3 residues: CASRGLVSEQYF. As DNA, the CDR3 is TGTGCCAGCAGGGGACTAGTCTCCGAGCAGTACTTC. The gene calls are TRBV28 and TRBJ2-7, with 8 bases fitting TRBD2. This CDR3 has 12 residues. The V and J ends lost 6 bases and 6 bases, in that order; junction bases with no gene match: 4. Germline CDR1 reads MDHEN; CDR2 reads SYDVKM.

The rearrangement uses TRBV18 and TRBJ2-7; TRBD2 matches at 10 bases. V was pared by 2 bases and J by 5 bases, with 6 bases of the junction left unmatched. This CDR3 has 15 amino acids. Per the germline V gene, CDR1 is KGHSH and CDR2 is LQKENI. For the CDR3, the DNA is TGTGCCAGCTCACCAAGGAGTCTAGCGGGAGACGAGCAGTACTTC. This translates into CASSPRSLAGDEQYF.

The chain couples TRBV19 to TRBJ1-2; D remains unclear. Germline V gene data show CDR1 as LNHDA and CDR2 as SQIVND (reference sequence). The V end lost 8 bases, the J end lost 8 bases, and 18 bases lay between the germline ends. CDR3 length: 13 residues. The CDR3 is CASVPRTEDGYTF. CDR3 in DNA: TGTGCCAGTGTTCCCAGGACGGAGGACGGCTACACCTTC.

CDR3 amino acids: CASGLAPPGGHGYTF. CDR3 nucleotide sequence: TGTGCTAGTGGTTTGGCCCCCCCAGGGGGCCATGGCTACACCTTC. This chain joins TRBV12-5 and TRBJ1-2; 8 nucleotides align to TRBD1. Germline lookup yields CDR1 LGHNT and CDR2 FRNRAP. The CDR3 spans 15 residues. The V and J ends lost 1 base and 6 bases, in that order; junction bases with no gene match: 7.

This chain uses TRBV5-1 with TRBJ2-1; 14 bases are shared with TRBD2. Germline lookup yields CDR1 SGHRS and CDR2 YFSETQ. V dropped 4 bases and J dropped 1; count of bases not matched to a gene: 7. The CDR3 consists of 18 residues. This chain's CDR3 is CASSLRTSGRLSYNEQFF. The DNA for the CDR3 is TGCGCCAGCAGCCTTAGGACTAGCGGGAGGCTGTCCTACAATGAGCAGTTCTTC.

V is TRBV4-1 and J is TRBJ2-7, with TRBD2 matching 8 bases. The CDR3 runs 17 residues. CDR1 and CDR2 from the germline V gene are MGHRA and YSYEKL. V trimming: 0 bases; J trimming: 2 bases; junction bases outside the gene matches: 9. The CDR3 DNA is TGCGCCAGCAGCCAAGATGGCCTAGCGGGCCGTACCTACGAGCAGTACTTC. Its translation is CASSQDGLAGRTYEQYF.

The DNA for the CDR3 is TGTGCCTGGAGTCCGGGAGGACTTTACGAGCAGTACTTC. Protein product: CAWSPGGLYEQYF. This chain joins TRBV30 and TRBJ2-7; 7 nucleotides line up with TRBD2. This CDR3 comprises 13 residues. Looked up from germline, CDR1 is GTSNPN and CDR2 is SVGIG (reference sequence). V lost 2 bases to trimming and J lost 4 bases; unmatched junction nucleotides: 5. The complete variable domain, with remaining parts taken from reference TRBV30 and TRBJ2-7, reads SQTIHQWPATLVQPVGSPLSLECTVEGTSNPNLYWYRQAAGRGLQLLFYSVGIGQISSEVPQNLSASRPQDRQFILSSKKLLLSDSGFYLCAWSPGGLYEQYFGPGTRLTVT.

This chain connects TRBV2 to TRBJ1-1; no clear D gene. Trimming cost V 6 bases and J 1 base, with 6 bases left between them. The germline gives CDR1 SNHLY, CDR2 FYNNEI. CDR3 size: 12 residues. The CDR3 DNA sequence: TGTGCCAGCAGCCAACAGAACACTGAAGCTTTCTTT. It yields the protein CASSQQNTEAFF.

The J gene is TRBJ2-6, the V gene TRBV19; 8 nucleotides match TRBD1. Unmatched junction bases numbered 11, after V lost 3 bases and J lost 1 base. Germline V CDR1 and CDR2: LNHDA, SQIVND (reference sequence). This CDR3 has 19 amino acids. The DNA of the CDR3 is TGTGCCAGTAGTATCTTAGAGTCAGGGGGCCTGTCTGGGGCCAACGTCCTGACTTTC. Translated, it gives CASSILESGGLSGANVLTF.

This clone was counted only a few times. The chain carries TRBV27 and TRBJ2-3; D call uncertain. Trimming shortened V by 5 bases and J by 4 bases, and 22 bases separated the two germline ends. CDR1 and CDR2 from the germline V gene are MNHEY and SMNVEV (reference sequence). The CDR3 extends over 17 amino acids. As DNA, the CDR3 is TGTGCCAGCAGTCTACGCCCGACCTTCTCTAGGGCAGATACGCAGTATTTT. This translates into CASSLRPTFSRADTQYF.

The gene calls are TRBV6-6 and TRBJ1-2; no clear D. The CDR3 totals 14 residues. Trimming removed 0 bases from V and 4 bases from J, with 9 bases in between. CDR1 MNHNY and CDR2 SVGAGI come from the germline V gene (reference sequence). This CDR3 is CASSYSMAPYGYTF. The CDR3 DNA reads TGTGCCAGCAGTTACTCGATGGCCCCCTATGGCTACACCTTC.

The gene calls are TRBV5-1 and TRBJ2-2, with D perhaps TRBD1 or TRBD2 (5 bases each). This CDR3 spans 16 amino acids. CDR1 and CDR2 (germline): SGHRS, YFSETQ. Trimming removed 4 bases from V and 1 base from J, with 14 bases in between. The CDR3 loop is CASSRTGTGNTGELFF. In DNA, the CDR3 is TGCGCCAGCAGCCGAACCGGGACCGGGAACACCGGGGAGCTGTTTTTT.

The V gene is TRBV28, the J gene TRBJ1-2, with no clear D. Germline CDR1 MDHEN, CDR2 SYDVKM. Trimming took off 1 base at V and 8 bases at J, with 8 bases between the two ends. The CDR3 consists of 12 residues. This CDR3 reads CASSLSGFGYTF. The DNA of the CDR3 is TGTGCCAGCAGTTTATCGGGTTTCGGCTACACCTTC.

This chain joins TRBV25-1 and TRBJ2-7; 8 positions match TRBD2. This CDR3 is built from 13 residues. V was pared by 7 bases and J by 1 base, with 3 bases of the junction left unmatched. Germline V lookup: CDR1 MGHDK, CDR2 SYGVNS. CDR3 in amino acids: CASTAGASYEQYF. CDR3 nucleotide sequence: TGTGCCAGCACAGCGGGAGCATCCTACGAGCAGTACTTC.